This entry features one T cell receptor (beta chain) sequence. What it recognizes is unknown. This entry comes from a study of PD-L1 blockade in urothelial cancer. Study conclusions and caveats: Durable-benefit patients expanded tumor-associated blood clones more at 3 weeks.

Germline V CDR1 and CDR2: MDHEN, SYDVKM. The CDR3 is 15 amino acids. V lost 4 bases to trimming and J lost 6 bases, with 16 bases between them. TCRdb keeps only in-frame clones here, not all; method: immunoSEQ multiplex PCR. The sample includes 35,000 to 45,000 clones, 83% of them seen just once. Time point: peripheral blood 6 weeks after treatment start. This sequence originates from a man in his sixties with urothelial cancer. The V gene is TRBV28, the J gene TRBJ2-4, with D perhaps matching TRBD2 (7 bases). Sample: PBMCs, taken around atezolizumab (anti-PD-L1) treatment. CDR3 sequence (DNA): TGTGCCAGCAGTTCCCCGGGGGGCCCCCTAAACATTCAGTACTTC. Protein product: CASSSPGGPLNIQYF.